This T cell receptor (beta chain) came from a study of shared clonotypes between healthy human individuals. This CDR3 contains 16 residues. Per the germline V gene, CDR1 is SGHRS and CDR2 is YFSETQ. Trimming at V came to 3 bases and at J to 2 bases, leaving 10 bases not matched to a gene. Every subset had its genomic DNA shared out evenly among several immunoSEQ plates. The data were produced by immunoSEQ multiplex PCR, yet TCRdb's version contains in-frame clones alone and is incomplete. The table lists approximately 470,000 clones, roughly 80% of them singletons. V and J are TRBV5-1 and TRBJ1-2; 7 bases align to TRBD1. The TCR was taken from a woman aged 35 to 49 in good health. Some clones in this sample may be carry-over from other donors' samples. What was sequenced was PBMCs. CDR3 in DNA: TGCGCCAGCAGCTCTCTCCCGACAGGGACCAACTATGGCTACACCTTC. This sequence encodes CASSSLPTGTNYGYTF.